This T cell receptor (beta chain) emerged from a study of identifying expanded T cells in peripheral blood. This CDR3 is 16 amino acids long. Germline V CDR1 and CDR2: MNHEY, SVGAGI. Between the trimmed V and J ends, which lost 0 bases and 2 bases, there was a span of 11 bases. In regard to this clone: Its antigen is unidentified.

The method was immunoSEQ multiplex PCR; TCRdb's version includes in-frame clones alone and lacks a portion of them. The sample lists 84,000 or so clones; around nine tenths were seen once. Study-level points and caveats: Clone count variance between approximately two-week samples rose with total template count. Differentially abundant clones: around 1.2 between replicates, approximately 15 at approximately 14 days, approximately 18 at four.

The chain recombines TRBV6-5 with TRBJ2-1, with a possible D match to TRBD2 (6 bases). This receptor was obtained from a person aged 18 to 69 in good health. The sample consisted of blood. For the CDR3, the DNA is TGTGCCAGCAGTTACTCTGTGGCTAGCGCCTACAATGAGCAGTTCTTC. This codes for CASSYSVASAYNEQFF.